This entry is about one T cell receptor (beta chain). Naive CD8 populations comprised CD45RO-negative cells positively selected for CCR7, excluding terminally differentiated effector memory CD45RA+ cells. The study drew all its donors from Caucasian adults living in Nashville, Tennessee. These data belong to a study of shared clonotypes between healthy human individuals. TCRdb's copy holds only in-frame clones and misses some; the assay was immunoSEQ multiplex PCR. Counted here are around 2.1 million clones, approximately 94% occurring once; the ten biggest clones make up roughly 1.7%. CDR3 size: 15 residues. The V and J ends lost 5 bases and 1 base respectively, with 13 bases between them. Germline loops: CDR1 SGHRS, CDR2 YFSETQ.

The chain uses TRBV5-1 and TRBJ1-3; TRBD1 is a possible D gene (5 bases). The clonotype originates from a man aged 18 to 30 in good health. Some clones in this sample may be carry-over from other donors' samples. Sequenced sample: naive CD8+ T cells from PBMCs. CDR3 nucleotide sequence: TGCGCCAGCAGTTCGACTACAGGATCTGGAAACACCATATATTTT. This sequence encodes CASSSTTGSGNTIYF.